This TCR beta chain derives from a study of beta chain features in type 1 diabetes (dated by TCRdb to 2016 to 2019). Study-wide context: No differences in mean age, gender distribution, total cell number or subset yield were found between patients and healthy donors. A total of 107,917,701 sorted cells were examined across all samples, and a strong correlation was observed between cell number per subset and RNA yield. In the study, recently diagnosed type 1 diabetes patients and matched healthy donors were compared on the TCRB repertoires of their sorted circulating CD4+ T cell subsets. Regulatory and stem cell-like memory subsets were isolated from only 8 patients and roughly 8 healthy donors, whereas naive and central memory subsets came from all 30 or so donors. Broad study findings and their caveats: Because cDNA was sequenced instead of genomic DNA, highly expressing activated cells could be over-represented, though the groups showed no difference in activation or CD3 levels. At VDJ recombination sites, type 1 diabetes patients had fewer insertions and more deleted nucleotides, which implies abnormalities in thymic rearrangement. PCR may preferentially amplify shorter templates, but because patient and control samples were amplified and corrected together, any resulting skew would affect both groups equally. Because the HLA sub-analyses included only small numbers of individuals, any influence of HLA type on TCRB rearrangement was left unresolved. The naive, central memory and regulatory TCRB repertoires appeared to resemble one another more closely among patients than among healthy donors. In all four CD4+ subsets, TCRB CDR3 length was moderately but significantly shorter in type 1 diabetes patients.

Each donor gave one peripheral blood draw, approximately 120 mL on average, collected into heparinised tubes. A BD FACSAria II and a panel including CD45RO, CCR7, CD25, CD127, CD95 and CD27 were used to sort naive, central memory, regulatory and stem cell-like memory CD4+ T cells. Every sorted population had a purity above 98%. PBMCs were separated immediately by Lymphoprep density gradient centrifugation and were stained directly, without being cultured. To minimize batch effects, samples were stained and sorted in pairs, one healthy donor with one patient per experiment. The entire amount of isolated RNA was reverse transcribed using the High Capacity cDNA Reverse Transcription Kit, so the sequenced TCRB transcripts were expressed ones. Deep immunoSEQ sequencing was performed on naive, central memory and regulatory T cell samples, with an average of roughly 3.5 million total reads per sample. Sorted cells were lysed in RLT buffer, and RNA was extracted using DNase-treated RNeasy Micro or Mini kits according to cell number. To prevent cross-contamination, each cell subset was processed individually, whereas patient and healthy donor samples were processed jointly. Using the immunoSEQ multiplex PCR, TCRB sequences were amplified from cDNA into 87-bp fragments spanning the CDR3 region. Amplicons were sequenced on the Illumina HiSeq platform. From the authors' description of their analysis: Synthetic template baselines were used to correct PCR bias computationally, reads within Hamming distance 2 were collapsed together, and singletons that could not be merged were discarded. Reads were aligned to IMGT to assign V, D and J genes, CDR3 length, and insertions or deletions at six rearrangement sites. Within each subset, clonotype counts were normalized to sorted cell number, after which true diversity and Gini coefficients were computed with the tcR R package. The overlap coefficient, calculated on TCRB nucleotide sequences, was used to quantify repertoire sharing. TCRdb obtained this table from immuneACCESS and retained in-frame rearrangements with V and J assigned. These tables miss some clones; where compared with another copy, unresolved V genes account for less than half of the shortfall, and the remainder is unexplained. V and J calls and clone size come straight from that table; D and trimming were deduced from the DNA. The sample contains around 97,000 clones, 25% to 35% of them found a single time. The ten top clones hold 0.5% to 0.55% of the sample.

A note on this clone: Its cognate antigen has yet to be identified. No base qualities exist here, and no much larger clone lies one base off it.

CDR1 is given as LNHNV and CDR2 as YYDKDF, both from the germline V gene (reference sequence). CDR3 length: 16 amino acids, cysteine to phenylalanine. The sequence is cut down to CDR3 DNA, 48 bases in frame from base 1. V was cut back by 3 bases and J by 3 bases, leaving a gap of 14 bases between them. The sample comprised central memory CD4+ T cells from blood. The V gene is TRBV15 and the J gene is TRBJ2-2, with a weak D call of TRBD2 (6 bases match). The source of this sequence is a woman in her late teens or twenties with type 1 diabetes. The CDR3: CATSRGVSGDTGELFF. In nucleotide form, the sequence is TGTGCCACCAGCAGGGGGGTCTCGGGGGACACCGGGGAGCTGTTTTTT.